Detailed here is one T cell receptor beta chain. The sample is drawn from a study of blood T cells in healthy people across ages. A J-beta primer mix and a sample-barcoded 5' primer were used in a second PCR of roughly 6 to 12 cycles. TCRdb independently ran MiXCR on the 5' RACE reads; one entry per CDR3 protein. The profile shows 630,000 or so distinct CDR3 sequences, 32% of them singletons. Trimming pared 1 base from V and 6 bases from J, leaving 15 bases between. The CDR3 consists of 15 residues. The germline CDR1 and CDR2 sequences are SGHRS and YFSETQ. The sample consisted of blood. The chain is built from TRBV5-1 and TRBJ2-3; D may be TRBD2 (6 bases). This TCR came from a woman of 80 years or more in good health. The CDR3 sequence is CASSLSIGGSDTQYF. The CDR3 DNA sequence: TGCGCCAGCAGCTTGAGTATCGGGGGAAGCGATACGCAGTATTTT.